These 18 T cell receptor beta chains originate from one sample sequenced in a study of T cell responses to AZD1222 COVID-19 vaccine. The method was immunoSEQ multiplex PCR; TCRdb's version includes in-frame clones alone and lacks a portion of them. Of 150,000 to 200,000 clones detected, about nine tenths appear once; the ten largest clones hold roughly 2.8%. The starting material was peripheral blood, obtained on day 0 of AZD1222 vaccination. These receptors were taken from an adult in good health.

The V call is TRBV19, the J call TRBJ2-3; possible D gene TRBD2, 5 bases. CDR3 length: 11 residues. Germline loops: CDR1 LNHDA, CDR2 SQIVND (reference sequence). With 6 bases removed from V and 15 bases from J, the gap between germline ends came to 16 bases. CDR3 coding DNA: TGTGCCAGTAGCCAACCCGGGAACCAATATTTT. It yields the protein CASSQPGNQYF.

This clone turned up a few times. This rearrangement joins TRBV19 to TRBJ1-2; D uncertain. This CDR3 has 15 amino acids. CDR1 is LNHDA, CDR2 SQIVND, per germline (reference sequence). Trimming removed 7 bases at V and 3 bases at J, with 18 bases between. CDR3 DNA sequence: TGTGCCAGTACCCTAAGTCCCCCGGAGTACTATGGCTACACCTTC. Protein: CASTLSPPEYYGYTF.

This chain links TRBV5-4 with TRBJ1-5; maybe TRBD1 (6 bases). The CDR3 runs to 15 residues. Trimming removed 4 bases at V and 0 bases at J, with 11 bases between. Germline lookup yields CDR1 SGHNT and CDR2 YYREEE (reference sequence). In DNA form, the CDR3 reads TGTGCCAGCAGCCGGGCAGGGGATAGCAATCAGCCCCAGCATTTT. It encodes CASSRAGDSNQPQHF. Using reference TRBV5-4 and TRBJ1-5 for the parts outside the CDR3, the full variable domain is ETGVTQSPTHLIKTRGQQVTLRCSSQSGHNTVSWYQQALGQGPQFIFQYYREEENGRGNFPPRFSGLQFPNYSSELNVNALELDDSALYLCASSRAGDSNQPQHFGDGTRLSIL.

This chain uses TRBV2 with TRBJ1-6, with D unclear. V dropped 8 bases and J dropped 9 bases, with 17 bases sitting between them. CDR3 length equals 14 residues. Per the germline V gene, CDR1 is SNHLY and CDR2 is FYNNEI. The CDR3 loop reads CASRRTDRGSPLHF. CDR3 DNA: TGTGCCAGCCGACGGACTGACCGTGGTTCACCCCTCCACTTT.

V is TRBV2 and J is TRBJ1-2; the D is unclear. Trimming shortened V by 8 bases and J by 5 bases, and 6 bases separated the two germline ends. Germline loops: CDR1 SNHLY, CDR2 FYNNEI. The CDR3 covers 10 residues. The CDR3 spells CASGQYGYTF. The CDR3 DNA sequence: TGTGCCAGCGGTCAGTATGGCTACACCTTC.

V and J are TRBV2 and TRBJ2-4; a weak D match, TRBD2 (5 bases). The CDR3 is 12 residues long. In germline, CDR1 is SNHLY, CDR2 FYNNEI. V was shortened by 4 bases and J by 10 bases, with 11 bases between the two germline ends. The CDR3: CASSGPDWIQYF. Written as DNA, the CDR3 is TGTGCCAGCAGTGGCCCGGACTGGATTCAGTACTTC.

The CDR3 nucleotides are TGTGCCAGTAGTGTCGGCAGTCGGGTGGAGTCGGGCTACACCTTC. This encodes CASSVGSRVESGYTF. J is TRBJ1-2 and V is TRBV19; D gene unclear. Trimming stripped 5 bases from V and 8 bases from J, with 21 bases between. This CDR3 spans 15 amino acids. Germline V CDR1 and CDR2: LNHDA, SQIVND (reference sequence).

The chain employs TRBV12-3 or TRBV12-4 and TRBJ1-4, with TRBD1 matching 8 bases. CDR3 length: 13 amino acids. V was clipped by 4 bases and J by 7 bases; unmatched bases: 2. The CDR3 sequence is CASSSDRVEKLFF. In nucleotides, the CDR3 is TGTGCCAGCAGTTCGGACAGGGTTGAAAAACTGTTTTTT.

CDR3 bases: TGCGCCAGCAGCTTTGAGAGCGGATTCTATGGCTACACCTTC. Translation gives CASSFESGFYGYTF. This chain joins TRBV5-1 and TRBJ1-2; D call uncertain. Germline CDR1 reads SGHRS; CDR2 reads YFSETQ. The CDR3 sequence is 14 residues long. V lost 2 bases to trimming and J lost 4 bases, with 12 bases between them.

The chain has TRBV6-5 and TRBJ2-1; D might be TRBD1 (6 bases). V was pared by 4 bases and J by 4 bases, with 14 bases between. Looked up from germline, CDR1 is MNHEY and CDR2 is SVGAGI. CDR3 length: 15 residues. In nucleotides, the CDR3 is TGTGCCAGCAGTTCCCTAACAGGGTTTTACAATGAGCAGTTCTTC. Protein: CASSSLTGFYNEQFF.

This clone was picked up a small number of times. The chain carries TRBV18 and TRBJ2-7; the D is unclear. The V end lost 6 bases, the J end lost 3 bases, and 12 bases lay between the germline ends. Germline V gene lookup returns CDR1 KGHSH and CDR2 LQKENI. CDR3 length: 13 amino acids. CDR3 in DNA: TGTGCCAGCTCCCCGCGAGAGTTCTACGAGCAGTACTTC. This translates into CASSPREFYEQYF.

V usage is TRBV3-1 (or the pseudogene TRBV3-2) and J usage is TRBJ2-1; 13 nucleotides align to TRBD2. Germline lookup yields CDR1 LGHDT and CDR2 YNNKEL (reference sequence). Germline trimming cut 4 bases from V and 9 bases from J; bases unmatched to any gene: 6. CDR3 size: 15 residues. The CDR3 sequence: CASSPGLAGVFEQFF. CDR3 bases: TGTGCCAGCAGCCCAGGACTAGCGGGGGTTTTTGAGCAGTTCTTC.

DNA of the CDR3: TGCGCCAGCAGCCAAGAGGCAGGGCTATTGGGCACTGAAGCTTTCTTT. Encoded protein: CASSQEAGLLGTEAFF. The V call is TRBV4-1, the J call TRBJ1-1; D perhaps matches TRBD1 (5 bases). The ends were cut back, 0 bases at V and 4 bases at J, with 15 bases in the middle. The CDR3 is made up of 16 amino acids. CDR1 and CDR2 (germline): MGHRA, YSYEKL.

The V call is TRBV4-1, the J call TRBJ2-1; 9 bases map to TRBD2. The CDR3 has 16 residues. V lost 0 bases, J lost 6 bases, and 6 bases stayed unmatched. The germline V gene encodes CDR1 MGHRA and CDR2 YSYEKL. CDR3 coding DNA: TGCGCCAGCAGCCAAGATTCCGGACTAGCGATCAATGAGCAGTTCTTC. The encoded protein is CASSQDSGLAINEQFF.

CDR3 nucleotide sequence: TGTGCCAGCAGCCGGATTCTTGGCGGCGAGCAGTACTTC. Amino acid sequence: CASSRILGGEQYF. V usage is TRBV5-6 and J usage is TRBJ2-7; no reliable D call. Germline lookup yields CDR1 SGHDT and CDR2 YYEEEE. V was trimmed by 4 bases and J by 6 bases, leaving 14 bases between them. This CDR3 comprises 13 residues.

This chain links TRBV24-1 with TRBJ2-7; no clear D gene. The CDR3 totals 12 residues. Between the trimmed V and J ends, which lost 8 bases and 3 bases, there was a span of 10 bases. CDR1 and CDR2 (germline): KGHDR, SFDVKD. The chain's CDR3 is CATNIMGYEQYF. The CDR3 region has the DNA TGTGCCACCAATATTATGGGCTACGAGCAGTACTTC.

This chain uses TRBV7-8 with TRBJ1-2; D may be TRBD1 (6 bases). CDR1 SGHVS and CDR2 FQNEAQ come from the germline V gene. There are 13 residues in the CDR3. V was pared by 4 bases and J by 11 bases, with 17 bases between. CDR3 amino acids: CASSSYSGVEYTF. The CDR3 DNA reads as TGTGCCAGCAGCTCCTATTCAGGGGTAGAGTACACCTTC.

This clone turned up a few times. This sequence joins TRBV7-2 and TRBJ1-6; no reliable D call. Germline-derived CDR1 and CDR2 are SGHTA and FQGNSA. The CDR3 length is 16 residues. V gave up 5 bases and J gave up 8 bases, with 19 bases separating them. CDR3 bases: TGTGCCAGCAGCCAACAGCCTGGTTCGGGATATTCACCCCTCCACTTT. Translation gives CASSQQPGSGYSPLHF.